Described below is a single TCR beta chain sequence and its context. The data derive from a study of control samples from healthy donors and cancer patients. CDR1 is MNHEY and CDR2 is SVGAGI in the germline V gene. This CDR3 contains 14 residues. Between the trimmed V and J ends, which lost 7 bases and 0 bases, there was a span of 11 bases. Repertoires were generated with immunoSEQ multiplex PCR, while TCRdb's copy carries only in-frame clones and drops some. The data show about 220,000 clones, just under 95% seen once. The sample consisted of blood. This clonotype was sampled from a man aged 45-60 years in good health. This sequence joins TRBV6-5 and TRBJ2-3; a weak D match, TRBD1 (6 bases). The CDR3 here is CASKWTASTDTQYF. The CDR3 DNA reads TGTGCCAGCAAGTGGACAGCTAGCACAGATACGCAGTATTTT.